A selection of T cell receptor beta chains follows, all from one sample in a study of tumor-infiltrating lymphocytes in primary liver carcinoma. TCRdb reprocessed the multiplex PCR reads with MiXCR, giving one entry per CDR3 protein. This sample has 55,000 to 70,000 distinct CDR3 sequences, with 60% to 85% found just once. The sample consisted of liver tumor tissue from sampling region 2. Receptors were obtained from a man aged 35 to 55 with primary liver carcinoma and hepatitis B virus infection. Each CDR3 is given with its conserved first and last residue. Each record gives: V gene, D gene, clone size, J gene, CDR3 protein, CDR3 DNA. A D gene is named only where the DNA matches it firmly. Clone size, where shown, is once, few, many, or a class for clones that have expanded.

TRBV5-6,NA,NA,TRBJ2-5,CASKLGGLETQYF,TGTGCCAGCAAATTAGGGGGGCTAGAGACCCAGTACTTC
TRBV28,TRBD2,NA,TRBJ2-1,CASFRVGGSNEQFF,TGTGCCAGCTTTAGAGTGGGAGGGAGCAATGAGCAGTTCTTC
TRBV5-5,NA,NA,TRBJ2-1,CACSPGQCSYNEQFF,TGTGCCTGCAGCCCTGGACAGTGTTCCTACAATGAGCAGTTCTTT
TRBV6-2/TRBV6-3,NA,few,TRBJ1-5,CASSYSVERQPQHF,TGTGCCAGCAGTTACTCGGTAGAACGACAGCCACAGCATTTT
TRBV11-2,NA,NA,TRBJ1-1,CASSSSRWLANTEAFF,TGTGCCAGCAGCTCATCCAGGTGGTTGGCGAACACTGAAGCTTTCTTT
TRBV12-3/TRBV12-4,NA,once,TRBJ2-1,CAGSPGASAYNEQFF,TGTGCCGGCAGTCCGGGAGCCAGTGCCTACAATGAGCAGTTCTTC
TRBV4-2,TRBD2,NA,TRBJ2-3,CVSSLETSGSVTDTQYF,TGTGTCAGTAGCCTTGAGACTAGCGGGAGTGTCACAGATACGCAGTATTTT
TRBV11-2,TRBD2,NA,TRBJ2-5,CACRQTPDGGKETQYF,TGTGCCTGCCGCCAAACTCCTGACGGGGGGAAAGAGACTCAGTACTTC
TRBV11-2,NA,NA,TRBJ1-4,CASSLDGYANEKLFF,TGTGCTAGCAGTTTAGACGGGTACGCTAATGAAAAACTGTTTTTT
TRBV28,NA,many,TRBJ2-1,CASSPPGAKEQFF,TGTGCCAGCAGTCCTCCGGGGGCTAAGGAGCAGTTCTTC
TRBV29-1,NA,few,TRBJ2-5,CNAGGLWAETQYF,TGCAACGCCGGGGGCCTTTGGGCGGAGACCCAGTACTTC
TRBV4-1,NA,NA,TRBJ2-3,CASIQSIALTGVTDTQYF,TGCGCCAGCATCCAGAGCATTGCCCTAACGGGAGTCACCGATACGCAGTATTTT
TRBV14,NA,NA,TRBJ1-1,CVSSQDSRDGSEAFF,TGTGTCAGCAGCCAAGATTCCCGGGACGGGTCGGAAGCTTTCTTT
TRBV29-1,NA,NA,TRBJ2-5,CSSSAEGQGTRYF,TGCAGCTCATCAGCGGAGGGCCAAGGGACCCGGTACTTC
TRBV6-1,TRBD2,many,TRBJ2-1,CASSEPGLNNEQFF,TGTGCCAGCAGTGAACCGGGACTAAACAATGAGCAGTTCTTC
TRBV29-1,NA,NA,TRBJ2-1,CSARPVGNELSF,TGCAGCGCCCGCCCAGTGGGGAATGAGCTGTCCTTC
TRBV4-3,TRBD1,many,TRBJ1-2,CASSPGTGVNYGYTF,TGCGCCAGCAGCCCCGGGACAGGGGTTAACTATGGCTACACCTTC
TRBV10-3,NA,NA,TRBJ2-3,CAISAEGGPIDRQYF,TGTGCCATCAGTGCGGAAGGGGGTCCCATAGATAGGCAGTATTTT
TRBV5-5,NA,NA,TRBJ2-1,CASSYQTTGTYDEQFF,TGTGCCAGCAGCTATCAGACTACCGGGACATACGATGAGCAGTTCTTC
TRBV4-2,NA,NA,TRBJ1-2,CVSSAHDGNYGYTF,TGTGTCAGCAGCGCCCATGATGGGAACTATGGCTACACCTTC
TRBV29-1,NA,few,TRBJ2-2,CSVRDTGELFF,TGCAGCGTCAGAGACACCGGGGAGCTGTTTTTT
TRBV11-3,NA,many,TRBJ2-3,CDSCPGTLRSGTDTQYF,TGTGACAGCTGCCCCGGGACCTTGAGAAGCGGCACAGATACGCAGTATTTT
TRBV6-2/TRBV6-3,TRBD2,NA,TRBJ2-3,CASSLSGTETDMRYF,TGTGCCAGCAGCCTTAGCGGGACGGAGACAGATATGCGGTATTTT
TRBV10-3,NA,NA,TRBJ2-7,CAIGGAGREQYF,TGTGCCATCGGTGGAGCCGGGCGAGAGCAGTACTTC
TRBV6-5,NA,NA,TRBJ1-2,CTSWGYTF,TGTACCAGCTGGGGCTACACCTTC
TRBV5-4,TRBD1,NA,TRBJ2-7,CTSGQDRVGEQYF,TGTACCAGCGGCCAAGACAGGGTAGGCGAGCAGTACTTC
TRBV12-3/TRBV12-4,NA,NA,TRBJ1-1,CASSAGTLSTEALF,TGTGCCAGCAGCGCCGGTACCTTGAGCACTGAAGCTCTCTTT
TRBV4-3,NA,NA,TRBJ2-7,CASSQNLNGVYEQYF,TGCGCCAGCAGCCAAAATCTGAACGGAGTCTACGAGCAGTACTTC
TRBV5-5,NA,NA,TRBJ2-5,CGSSLYGQETQYF,TGTGGCAGCAGCTTGTACGGCCAAGAGACCCAGTACTTC
TRBV5-8,NA,once,TRBJ2-2,CASSSALNTGELFF,TGTGCCAGCAGCTCAGCCCTTAACACCGGGGAGCTGTTTTTT
TRBV11-2,NA,medium-sized,TRBJ1-1,CASSLGWGAKEKTEAFF,TGTGCCAGCAGCTTAGGGTGGGGGGCGAAAGAGAAAACTGAAGCTTTCTTT
TRBV6-2/TRBV6-3,TRBD2,NA,TRBJ2-5,CASSSTRTSGKGVQETQYF,TGTGCCAGCAGTTCGACTCGGACTAGCGGTAAGGGCGTCCAAGAGACCCAGTACTTC
TRBV10-3,NA,once,TRBJ2-2,CVISMDHTGELFF,TGTGTCATCAGTATGGATCACACAGGGGAGCTGTTTTTT
TRBV7-6,TRBD2,few,TRBJ2-2,CASSLRLAGTGELFF,TGTGCCAGCAGCTTAAGGCTAGCGGGAACCGGGGAGCTGTTTTTT
TRBV29-1,NA,NA,TRBJ1-1,CSVEPRQEAEAFF,TGCAGCGTTGAACCAAGGCAGGAGGCTGAAGCTTTCTTT
TRBV6-1,NA,NA,TRBJ2-3,CASSSLGTPVPLWVRTDTQYF,TGTGCCAGCAGCTCCCTCGGGACTCCAGTACCCCTATGGGTCCGCACAGATACGCAGTATTTT
TRBV4-3,NA,NA,TRBJ2-3,CASGQEGGVRQYF,TGCGCCAGCGGCCAAGAAGGTGGCGTTAGGCAGTATTTT
TRBV6-1,NA,many,TRBJ1-5,CASSEAREKAPQHF,TGTGCCAGCAGTGAGGCGAGGGAAAAGGCGCCCCAGCATTTT
TRBV11-2,TRBD2,NA,TRBJ2-3,CPSGLPTSGKPTDTRYF,TGTCCCAGCGGCCTGCCGACTAGCGGGAAGCCTACAGATACGCGGTATTTT
TRBV29-1,TRBD1,many,TRBJ2-1,CSVRDSGLYNEQFF,TGCAGCGTCCGGGACAGTGGCTTATACAATGAGCAGTTCTTC
TRBV12-3/TRBV12-4,NA,NA,TRBJ2-5,CASSRPNIQETQYF,TGTGCCAGCAGCCGCCCCAACATCCAAGAGACCCAGTACTTC
TRBV12-3/TRBV12-4,NA,NA,TRBJ2-7,CTSNFAGLEQYF,TGTACCAGCAATTTCGCAGGGCTCGAGCAGTACTTC